This TCR beta chain was identified in a study of regulatory T cells in long-lasting Graves disease. Time point noted: newly diagnosed GD, antithyroid drugs for less than 3 months. With RNA extracted from PBMCs as input, the TCR library was made. Whole-study results and caveats: Persistent Graves' patients showed less TCR diversity than newly diagnosed patients showed.

CDR1 and CDR2 from the germline V gene are MNHEY and SMNVEV (reference sequence). V shed 4 bases, J shed 3 bases, and the junction held 5 bases outside the gene matches. The CDR3 loop spans 15 amino acids. This clonotype was seen repeatedly, ten times or more. Its specificity is not known. CDR3-region Arm-PCR and iRepertoire HTBI primers produced the TCR beta libraries. TCRdb reanalysed the multiplex PCR reads using MiXCR and keeps one entry per CDR3 protein. The profile shows 580,000 or so distinct CDR3 sequences, about 16% of them singletons. In addition, the sample was reused for a study of T cells in Graves' hyperthyroidism and ophthalmopathy.

The sequence was collected from a young man with Graves disease. The chain couples TRBV27 to TRBJ2-1, with 8 nucleotides matching TRBD2. Sequencing used peripheral blood mononuclear cells (PBMCs), obtained at new diagnosis, from a patient treated with antithyroid drugs. The CDR3 is CASSSSGSVYNEQFF. The CDR3 DNA follows: TGTGCCAGCAGTTCCAGCGGGAGTGTCTACAATGAGCAGTTCTTC.